The 8 T cell receptor beta chains in this list originate from one sample, sequenced in a study of blood T cell repertoires in COVID-19. Assay: immunoSEQ multiplex PCR; the TCRdb copy retains only in-frame clones and omits some. This table has over 30,000 clones, about 92% appearing once. The specimen was peripheral blood. Source of these receptors: a man in his 70s with active or convalescent COVID-19.

This clone appeared once. The chain is built from TRBV28 and TRBJ2-7; 10 nucleotides match TRBD2. In germline, CDR1 is MDHEN, CDR2 SYDVKM. V lost 2 bases and J lost 4; bases outside the gene matches: 8. CDR3 length: 16 amino acids. Here the CDR3 reads CASSLGWLAGAYEQYF. The CDR3, as DNA: TGTGCCAGCAGTTTAGGGTGGCTAGCGGGAGCATACGAGCAGTACTTC.

In its sample, this clone was seen once. The same CDR3 can be traced to other DNA sequences in this sample. The chain couples TRBV18 to TRBJ1-5, with TRBD1 identical over 7 bases. CDR3 length: 15 residues. Unmatched junction bases numbered 2, after V lost 1 base and J lost 2 bases. The germline CDR1 and CDR2 sequences are KGHSH and LQKENI. The CDR3 sequence is CASSPQGAGNQPQHF. The CDR3 DNA reads as TGTGCCAGCTCACCACAGGGGGCTGGCAATCAGCCCCAGCATTTT.

The chain carries TRBV5-1 and TRBJ2-5; no clear D. The CDR3 spans 13 residues. Trimming pared 4 bases from V and 5 bases from J, leaving 12 bases between. CDR1 and CDR2 (germline): SGHRS, YFSETQ. The CDR3 region is CASSPDLRETQYF. CDR3 bases: TGCGCCAGCAGCCCAGATTTGCGGGAGACCCAGTACTTC.

This sequence joins TRBV6-5 and TRBJ2-1; TRBD2 matches 8 bases. The CDR3 loop spans 15 amino acids. V dropped 6 bases and J dropped 7; count of bases not matched to a gene: 11. Germline CDR1 and CDR2: MNHEY and SVGAGI. The CDR3 nucleotides read TGTGCCAGCAGAGGGAGCGGGGGCTCCGGGAATGAGCAGTTCTTC. It encodes CASRGSGGSGNEQFF.

In the case of this clone: At the DNA level, this CDR3 is encoded by other sequences in the same sample as well. The chain joins TRBV2 to TRBJ1-5; possibly TRBD1 for D (5 bases). The V end lost 6 bases, the J end lost 0 bases, and 9 bases lay between the germline ends. The CDR3 loop spans 14 amino acids. The germline V gene encodes CDR1 SNHLY and CDR2 FYNNEI. CDR3 sequence reads: CASSETVSNQPQHF. The CDR3 DNA sequence: TGTGCCAGCAGCGAGACAGTTAGCAATCAGCCCCAGCATTTT.

The count of this clone is one. The chain links TRBV28 to TRBJ1-1, with 10 bases matching TRBD1. Looked up from germline, CDR1 is MDHEN and CDR2 is SYDVKM. CDR3 length: 19 residues. V dropped 5 bases and J dropped 5; count of bases not matched to a gene: 20. The CDR3 sequence is CASSPVTPTGGAGGTEAFF. The CDR3 DNA is TGTGCCAGCAGTCCTGTAACTCCGACAGGGGGCGCGGGGGGGACTGAAGCTTTCTTT.

V and J are TRBV7-9 and TRBJ1-1; a weak D match, TRBD1 (6 bases). V shed 5 bases and J shed 5 bases, with 18 bases lying between them. Germline CDR1 SEHNR, CDR2 FQNEAQ (reference sequence). The CDR3 loop spans 15 amino acids. CDR3 region: CASSPSPGHKTEAFF. The CDR3 DNA sequence: TGTGCCAGCAGCCCCTCCCCGGGACATAAAACTGAAGCTTTCTTT.

This clone was picked up one time. The J gene is TRBJ1-1, the V gene TRBV6-5; D remains unclear. Trimming shortened V by 2 bases and J by 0 bases, and 4 bases separated the two germline ends. The CDR3 runs to 13 residues. CDR1 is MNHEY and CDR2 is SVGAGI in the germline V gene. The CDR3 region is CASSYQVNTEAFF. The CDR3, as DNA: TGTGCCAGCAGTTACCAGGTGAACACTGAAGCTTTCTTT.